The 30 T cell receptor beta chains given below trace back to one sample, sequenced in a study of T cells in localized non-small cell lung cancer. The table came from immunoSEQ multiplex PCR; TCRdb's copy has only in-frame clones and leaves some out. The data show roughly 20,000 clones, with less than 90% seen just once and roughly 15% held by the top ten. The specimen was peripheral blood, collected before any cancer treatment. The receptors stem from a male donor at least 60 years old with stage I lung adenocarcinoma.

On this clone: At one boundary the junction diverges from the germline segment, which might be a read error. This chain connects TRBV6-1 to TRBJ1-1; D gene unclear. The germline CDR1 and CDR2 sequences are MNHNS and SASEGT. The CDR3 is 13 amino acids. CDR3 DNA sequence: TGTGCCAGCAGGGAAGTTCAGAACACTGAAGCTTTCTTT. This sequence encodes CASREVQNTEAFF.

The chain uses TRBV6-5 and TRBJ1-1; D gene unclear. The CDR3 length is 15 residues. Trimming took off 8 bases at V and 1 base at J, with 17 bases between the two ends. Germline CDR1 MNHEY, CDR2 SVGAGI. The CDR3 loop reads CASSQGPVGNTEAFF. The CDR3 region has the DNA TGTGCCAGCTCGCAAGGGCCCGTGGGGAACACTGAAGCTTTCTTT.

The CDR3 sequence is CASSEDRGGGNTIYF. For the CDR3, the DNA is TGTGCCAGCAGTGAAGACAGGGGAGGTGGAAACACCATATATTTT. This chain links TRBV6-1 with TRBJ1-3, with 7 bases fitting TRBD1. This CDR3 comprises 15 residues. V lost 1 base to trimming and J lost 3 bases; unmatched junction nucleotides: 3. CDR1 is MNHNS, CDR2 SASEGT, per germline.

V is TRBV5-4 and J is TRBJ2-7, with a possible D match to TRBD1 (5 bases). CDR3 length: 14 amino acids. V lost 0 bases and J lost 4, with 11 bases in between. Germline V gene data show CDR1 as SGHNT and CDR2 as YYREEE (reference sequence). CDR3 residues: CASSLDQGRYEQYF. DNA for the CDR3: TGTGCCAGCAGCTTGGACCAGGGAAGATACGAGCAGTACTTC.

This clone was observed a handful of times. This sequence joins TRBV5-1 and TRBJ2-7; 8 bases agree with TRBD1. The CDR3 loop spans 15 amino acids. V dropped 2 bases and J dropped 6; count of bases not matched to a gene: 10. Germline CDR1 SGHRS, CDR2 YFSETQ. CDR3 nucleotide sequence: TGCGCCAGCAGCTTCGGGGCAGGGGGCGATGGCGAGCAGTACTTC. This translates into CASSFGAGGDGEQYF.

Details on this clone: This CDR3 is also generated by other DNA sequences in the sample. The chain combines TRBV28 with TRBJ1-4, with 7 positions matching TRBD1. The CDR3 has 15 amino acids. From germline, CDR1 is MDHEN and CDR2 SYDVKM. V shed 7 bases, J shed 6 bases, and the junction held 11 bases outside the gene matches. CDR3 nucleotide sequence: TGTGCCAGCACTGCAGGGGGGATGAGGTATGAAAAACTGTTTTTT. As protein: CASTAGGMRYEKLFF.

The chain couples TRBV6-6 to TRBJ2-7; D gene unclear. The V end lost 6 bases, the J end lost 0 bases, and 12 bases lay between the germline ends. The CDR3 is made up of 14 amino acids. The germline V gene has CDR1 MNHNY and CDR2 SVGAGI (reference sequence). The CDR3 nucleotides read TGTGCCAGCAGCAGGATCACAAGCTCCTACGAGCAGTACTTC. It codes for CASSRITSSYEQYF.

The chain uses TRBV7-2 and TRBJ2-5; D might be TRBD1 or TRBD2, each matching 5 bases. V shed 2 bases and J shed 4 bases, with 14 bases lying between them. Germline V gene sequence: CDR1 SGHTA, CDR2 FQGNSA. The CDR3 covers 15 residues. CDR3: CASSLKQGAVETQYF. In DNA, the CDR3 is TGTGCCAGCAGCTTAAAGCAGGGAGCGGTAGAGACCCAGTACTTC.

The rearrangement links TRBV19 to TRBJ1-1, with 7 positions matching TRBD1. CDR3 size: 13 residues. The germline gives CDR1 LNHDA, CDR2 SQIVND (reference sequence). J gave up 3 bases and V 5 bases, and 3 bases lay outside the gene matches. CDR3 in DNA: TGTGCCAGTAGTTCTACAGGGGACACTGAAGCTTTCTTT. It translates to CASSSTGDTEAFF.

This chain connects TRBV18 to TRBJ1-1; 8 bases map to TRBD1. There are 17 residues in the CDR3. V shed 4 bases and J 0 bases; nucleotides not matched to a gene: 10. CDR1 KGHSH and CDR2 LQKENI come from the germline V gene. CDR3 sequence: CASSLYTGTGLNTEAFF. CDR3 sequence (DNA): TGTGCCAGCTCACTTTATACCGGGACAGGTCTGAACACTGAAGCTTTCTTT.

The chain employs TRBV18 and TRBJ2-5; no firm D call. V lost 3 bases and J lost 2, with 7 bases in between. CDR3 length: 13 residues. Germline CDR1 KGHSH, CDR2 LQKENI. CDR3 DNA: TGTGCCAGCTCACCCGTTTCGCAAGAGACCCAGTACTTC. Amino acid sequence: CASSPVSQETQYF.

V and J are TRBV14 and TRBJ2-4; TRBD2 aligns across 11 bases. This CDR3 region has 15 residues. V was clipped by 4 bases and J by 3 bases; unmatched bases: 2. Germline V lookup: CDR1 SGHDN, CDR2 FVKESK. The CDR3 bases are TGTGCCAGCAGCCTAGCGGGAGGGGTCAAAAACATTCAGTACTTC. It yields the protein CASSLAGGVKNIQYF.

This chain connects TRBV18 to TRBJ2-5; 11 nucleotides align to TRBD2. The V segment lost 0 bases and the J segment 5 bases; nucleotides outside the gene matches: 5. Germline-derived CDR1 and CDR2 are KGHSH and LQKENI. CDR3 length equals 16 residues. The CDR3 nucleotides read TGTGCCAGCTCACCACCGGGGCTAGCGGGAGGCGAGACCCAGTACTTC. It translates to CASSPPGLAGGETQYF.

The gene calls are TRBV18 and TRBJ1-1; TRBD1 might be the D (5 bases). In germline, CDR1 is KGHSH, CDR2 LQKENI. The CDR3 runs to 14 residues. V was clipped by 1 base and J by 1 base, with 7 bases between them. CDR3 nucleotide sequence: TGTGCCAGCTCACCACTCGGGGGGAACACTGAAGCTTTCTTT. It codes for CASSPLGGNTEAFF.

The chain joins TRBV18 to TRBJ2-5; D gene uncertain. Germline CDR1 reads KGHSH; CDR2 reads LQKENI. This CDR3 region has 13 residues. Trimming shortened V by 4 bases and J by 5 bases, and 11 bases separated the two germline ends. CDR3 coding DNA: TGTGCCAGCTCACGGAGTCGCAGCGAGACCCAGTACTTC. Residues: CASSRSRSETQYF. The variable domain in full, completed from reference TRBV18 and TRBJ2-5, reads NAGVMQNPRHLVRRRGQEARLRCSPMKGHSHVYWYRQLPEEGLKFMVYLQKENIIDESGMPKERFSAEFPKEGPSILRIQQVVRGDSAAYFCASSRSRSETQYFGPGTRLLVL.

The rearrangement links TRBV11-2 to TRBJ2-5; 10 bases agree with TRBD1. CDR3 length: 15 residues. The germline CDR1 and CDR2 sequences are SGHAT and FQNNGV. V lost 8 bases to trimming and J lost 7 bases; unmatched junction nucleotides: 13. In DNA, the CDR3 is TGTGCCAGCGATGCTCTGACAGGGGGCGCGGGGACCCAGTACTTC. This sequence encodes CASDALTGGAGTQYF. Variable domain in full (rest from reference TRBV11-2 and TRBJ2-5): EAGVAQSPRYKIIEKRQSVAFWCNPISGHATLYWYQQILGQGPKLLIQFQNNGVVDDSQLPKDRFSAERLKGVDSTLKIQPAKLEDSAVYLCASDALTGGAGTQYFGPGTRLLVL.

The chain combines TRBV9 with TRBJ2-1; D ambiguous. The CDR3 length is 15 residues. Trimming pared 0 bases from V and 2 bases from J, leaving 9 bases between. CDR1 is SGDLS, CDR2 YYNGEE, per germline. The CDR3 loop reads CASSVGVTTYNEQFF. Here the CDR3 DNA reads TGTGCCAGCAGCGTAGGGGTAACGACCTACAATGAGCAGTTCTTC. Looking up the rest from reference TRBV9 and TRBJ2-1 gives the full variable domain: DSGVTQTPKHLITATGQRVTLRCSPRSGDLSVYWYQQSLDQGLQFLIQYYNGEERAKGNILERFSAQQFPDLHSELNLSSLELGDSALYFCASSVGVTTYNEQFFGPGTRLTVL.

CDR3 residues: CASSLGRQEETQYF. Written as DNA, the CDR3 is TGTGCCAGCAGCTTAGGCCGGCAGGAAGAGACCCAGTACTTC. The chain links TRBV7-2 to TRBJ2-5; D unclear. CDR1 and CDR2 (germline): SGHTA, FQGNSA. The ends were cut back, 1 base at V and 3 bases at J, with 9 bases in the middle. The CDR3 length is 14 residues.

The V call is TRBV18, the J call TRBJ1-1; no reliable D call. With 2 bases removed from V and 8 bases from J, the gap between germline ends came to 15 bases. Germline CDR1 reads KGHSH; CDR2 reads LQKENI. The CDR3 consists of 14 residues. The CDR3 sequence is CASSPVATKREAFF. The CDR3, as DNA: TGTGCCAGCTCACCAGTGGCCACAAAAAGGGAAGCTTTCTTT.

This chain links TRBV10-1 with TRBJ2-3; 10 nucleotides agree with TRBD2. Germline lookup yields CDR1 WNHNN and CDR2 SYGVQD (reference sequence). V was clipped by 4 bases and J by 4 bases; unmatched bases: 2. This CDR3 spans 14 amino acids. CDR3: CASSAGTSADTQYF. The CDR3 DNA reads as TGCGCCAGCAGTGCCGGGACTAGCGCAGATACGCAGTATTTT.

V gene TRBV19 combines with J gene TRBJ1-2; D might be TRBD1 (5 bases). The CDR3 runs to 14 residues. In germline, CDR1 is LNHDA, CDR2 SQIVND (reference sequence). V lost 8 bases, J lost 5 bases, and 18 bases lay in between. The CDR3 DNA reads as TGTGCCAGTCTCCAAGCGAGGGGAACGTATGGCTACACCTTC. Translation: CASLQARGTYGYTF.

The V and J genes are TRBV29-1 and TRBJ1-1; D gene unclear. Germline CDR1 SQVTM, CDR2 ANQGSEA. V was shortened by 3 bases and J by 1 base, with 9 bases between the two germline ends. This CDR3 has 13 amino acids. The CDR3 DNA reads TGCAGCGTTGATGGAGGGCAGAACACTGAAGCTTTCTTT. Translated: CSVDGGQNTEAFF.

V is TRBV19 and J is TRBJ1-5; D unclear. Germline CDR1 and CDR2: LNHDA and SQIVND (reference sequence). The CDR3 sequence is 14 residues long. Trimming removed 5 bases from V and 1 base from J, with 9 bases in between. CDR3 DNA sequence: TGTGCCAGTAGTGAAAATTCCAGCAATCAGCCCCAGCATTTT. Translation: CASSENSSNQPQHF.

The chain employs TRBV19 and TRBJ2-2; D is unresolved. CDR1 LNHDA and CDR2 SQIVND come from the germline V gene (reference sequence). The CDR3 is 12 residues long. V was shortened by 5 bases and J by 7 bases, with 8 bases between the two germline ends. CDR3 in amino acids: CASSFPSGELFF. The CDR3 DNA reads TGTGCCAGTAGTTTCCCTAGCGGGGAGCTGTTTTTT.

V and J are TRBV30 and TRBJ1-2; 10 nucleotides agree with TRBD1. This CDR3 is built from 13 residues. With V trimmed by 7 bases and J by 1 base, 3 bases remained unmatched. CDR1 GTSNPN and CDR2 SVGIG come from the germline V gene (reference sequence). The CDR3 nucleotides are TGTGCCTTTGACAGGGGGCTTAACTATGGCTACACCTTC. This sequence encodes CAFDRGLNYGYTF.

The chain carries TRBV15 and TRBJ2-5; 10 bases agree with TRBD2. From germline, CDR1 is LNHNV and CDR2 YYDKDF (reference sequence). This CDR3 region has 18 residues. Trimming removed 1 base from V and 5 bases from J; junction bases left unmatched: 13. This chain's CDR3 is CATSRGSSGRSWGETQYF. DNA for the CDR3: TGTGCCACCAGCAGAGGTAGTAGCGGGAGGTCCTGGGGGGAGACCCAGTACTTC.

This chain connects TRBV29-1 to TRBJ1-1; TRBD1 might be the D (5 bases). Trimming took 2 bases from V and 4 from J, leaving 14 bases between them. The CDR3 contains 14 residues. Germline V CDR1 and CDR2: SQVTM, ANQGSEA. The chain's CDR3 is CSVELQALSTEAFF. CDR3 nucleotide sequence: TGCAGCGTTGAACTACAGGCGTTGTCCACTGAAGCTTTCTTT.

The CDR3 protein is CAWSADGGGYTF. The CDR3 DNA follows: TGTGCCTGGAGTGCAGACGGGGGTGGCTACACCTTC. The V and J genes are TRBV30 and TRBJ1-2; a weak D match, TRBD1 (5 bases). This CDR3 is 12 amino acids long. Germline CDR1 reads GTSNPN; CDR2 reads SVGIG (reference sequence). V lost 1 base, J lost 7 bases, and 10 bases lay in between.

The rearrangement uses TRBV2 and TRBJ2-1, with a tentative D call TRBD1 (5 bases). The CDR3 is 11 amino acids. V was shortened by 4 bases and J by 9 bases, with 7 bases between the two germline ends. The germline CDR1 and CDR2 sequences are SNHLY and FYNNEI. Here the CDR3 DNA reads TGTGCCAGCAGTGGGACAATTGAGCAGTTCTTC. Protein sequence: CASSGTIEQFF.

Here the CDR3 reads CASSRDYLSTDTQYF. The CDR3 coding sequence is TGTGCCAGCAGCCGAGACTACCTTAGCACAGATACGCAGTATTTT. The chain links TRBV7-2 to TRBJ2-3; tentatively, D is TRBD2 (5 bases). This CDR3 is 15 amino acids long. Trimming left V 5 bases short and J 0 bases short, with 12 bases between. CDR1 and CDR2 from the germline V gene are SGHTA and FQGNSA.